This TCR beta chain stems from a study of Ad26.COV2.S vaccination and SARS-CoV-2 variants. About the research overall: Each vaccinee took Ad26.COV2.S intramuscularly, once or twice 56 days apart.

V was pared by 1 base and J by 5 bases, with 6 bases of the junction left unmatched. From germline, CDR1 is SGHTA and CDR2 FQGNSA. This CDR3 has 15 amino acids. The treatment here: some 19 received Ad26.COV2.S at low or high dose, single or two shots; about 5 received placebo; per-sample allocation not given. The study sampled participants on day 63 after the first vaccine or placebo injection. Donation was by an adult aged 18-55 years who was in Boston. TCRdb's table, derived via immunoSEQ multiplex PCR, lists solely in-frame clones and lacks some. Among around 340,000 clones listed, roughly nine tenths were seen once. About this clone: Its antigen is not known.

Points from the study as a whole: Placebo recipients and vaccine recipients were similar in non-spike TCR breadth. Those who received the vaccine showed greater spike-specific TCR breadth than those given placebo.

This chain joins TRBV7-2 and TRBJ2-7; the match to TRBD1 covers 9 bases. The sample here was peripheral blood, taken in a trial of Ad26.COV2.S vaccine versus placebo. This receptor was identified in a person between 18 and 65 years old who received the Ad26.COV2.S COVID-19 vaccine or a placebo. The CDR3 DNA reads TGTGCCAGCAGCTTAGGGGACAGGGAGGTGGACGAGCAGTACTTC. Encoded protein: CASSLGDREVDEQYF.